This T cell receptor beta chain stems from a study of Ad26.COV2.S vaccination and SARS-CoV-2 variants. Whole-study context: By the intramuscular route, Ad26.COV2.S was given once, or twice 56 days apart.

This clone was recorded a few times. Treatment in this sample: around 19 received Ad26.COV2.S at low or high dose, single or two shots; several received placebo; per-sample allocation not given. All samples were drawn on day 63, counting from the first vaccine or placebo injection. An Ad26 vector carrying the Wuhan-strain SARS-CoV-2 spike served as the vaccine. Clones were sequenced by immunoSEQ multiplex PCR, and TCRdb holds only the in-frame ones, with some missing. The table lists roughly 320,000 clones, 86% of them singletons, with 1.5% to 2% in the top ten. V was clipped by 7 bases and J by 3 bases; unmatched bases: 11. CDR1 is SNHLY, CDR2 FYNNEI, per germline. CDR3 length: 15 amino acids.

The sample consisted of peripheral blood, taken in a trial of Ad26.COV2.S vaccine versus placebo. The clonotype originates from a person between 18 and 65 years old who received the Ad26.COV2.S COVID-19 vaccine or a placebo. The chain employs TRBV2 and TRBJ2-7; 8 bases agree with TRBD1. The CDR3 loop is CASTLRDRRGYEQYF. Here the CDR3 DNA reads TGTGCCAGCACCCTCCGGGACAGGAGAGGCTACGAGCAGTACTTC.